This record looks at one T cell receptor (beta chain) sequence and its context. The source of the sample is a study of blood T cells in healthy people across ages. Germline lookup yields CDR1 SGHTA and CDR2 FQGNSA. The CDR3 sequence is 15 residues long. After removal of 1 base from V and 8 bases from J, the junction contained 6 bases not matched to a gene. Sample-barcoded 5' priming and a J-beta primer mix drove a second PCR of 7 to 11 cycles. A template-switch adaptor containing 12 random nucleotides labeled each cDNA molecule. TCRdb itself ran the 5' RACE reads through MiXCR, one entry per CDR3 protein. The data show about 680,000 distinct CDR3 sequences, 45% to 50% seen once.

This chain uses TRBV7-2 with TRBJ2-1, with 9 positions matching TRBD1. The clonotype comes from a woman between 55 and 75 years old in good health. Sequencing used blood. CDR3 bases: TGTGCCAGCAGCTTAGTCGGGACAGGGTCTTATGAGCAGTTCTTC. Translating it yields CASSLVGTGSYEQFF.